This T cell receptor beta chain stems from a study of T cells in Graves' hyperthyroidism and ophthalmopathy. Amplification of TCR beta CDR3 regions was performed using RNA transcripts as template. During a first-round RT-PCR of the TCR CDR3, the HTBI primer set was used. Using its own MiXCR run on the multiplex PCR reads, TCRdb lists one record per CDR3 protein. The repertoire consists of approximately 380,000 distinct CDR3 sequences, with approximately 20% occurring once and the leading ten covering 3.7%. This clonotype has a count of ten or more. Its target is not known. Findings and limits, study-wide: A model built on 13 V-J features separated ophthalmopathy from stable hyperthyroidism.

CDR3 length equals 13 residues. The V gene end was trimmed by 11 bases and the J gene end by 7 bases; junction bases not matched to a gene: 10. V is TRBV12-3 or TRBV12-4 and J is TRBJ1-5; 8 nucleotides line up with TRBD1. The origin of this receptor is a woman aged 18-29 years with Graves' hyperthyroidism. Sequencing input: blood. The CDR3 loop reads CAGGDRGSQPQHF. The CDR3 nucleotides are TGTGCCGGCGGTGACAGGGGTAGCCAGCCCCAGCATTTT.